These 16 T cell receptor beta chains originate from one sample sequenced in a study of T cell repertoires in cytomegalovirus infection. What these receptors recognize is not known. TCRdb processed the reads anew with MiXCR; each CDR3 protein has one entry. The data contain around 100,000 distinct CDR3 sequences, under 50% of them singletons. This sample comprised CD8+ T cells from cultured PBMCs, obtained from culture after CMV antigen stimulation. These receptors were taken from a human donor in good health (CMV status not recorded). Some clones in this sample may be carry-over from other donors' samples.

This clonotype was picked up many times. This chain links TRBV12-3 or TRBV12-4 with TRBJ2-1; no firm D call. The CDR3 covers 12 residues. Trimming left V 6 bases short and J 5 bases short, with 8 bases between. The CDR3 DNA sequence: TGTGCCAGCAGCAGGATGAACAATGAGCAGTTCTTC. The encoded protein is CASSRMNNEQFF.

The rearrangement uses TRBV12-3 or TRBV12-4 and TRBJ1-5, with D unclear. The CDR3 spans 15 residues. Trimming removed 5 bases at V and 0 bases at J, with 11 bases between. Written as DNA, the CDR3 is TGTGCCAGCAGTCCATCGTATAATAGCAATCAGCCCCAGCATTTT. Translating gives CASSPSYNSNQPQHF.

This clonotype was picked up many times. A junction end diverges from the germline sequence, so it may reflect a read error. The chain recombines TRBV28 with TRBJ2-2; D is possibly TRBD2 (7 bases). Germline CDR1 and CDR2: MDHEN and SYDVKM. The CDR3 runs 14 residues. The CDR3 coding sequence is TGTGCCAGTAGTTTGGGGGGGCCCAGCGGGGAGCTGTTTTTT. It codes for CASSLGGPSGELFF.

V and J are TRBV19 and TRBJ1-5; no clear D. The germline V gene has CDR1 LNHDA and CDR2 SQIVND (reference sequence). The CDR3 runs 14 residues. V dropped 8 bases and J dropped 2 bases, with 13 bases sitting between them. The CDR3 here is CASSRREGNQPQHF. CDR3 bases: TGTGCCAGTTCTCGAAGGGAAGGCAATCAGCCCCAGCATTTT.

The rearrangement uses TRBV7-4 and TRBJ1-4; D remains ambiguous. The CDR3 is made up of 14 amino acids. From germline, CDR1 is SGHVT and CDR2 SQSDAQ. V lost 1 base to trimming and J lost 7 bases, with 10 bases between them. As DNA, the CDR3 is TGTGCCAGCAGCTTAGAACAGTCCGGTGAAAAACTGTTTTTT. It codes for CASSLEQSGEKLFF.

The gene calls are TRBV28 and TRBJ2-3; 9 nucleotides match TRBD1. The junction had 3 bases not matched to a gene; V was cut back by 8 bases and J by 6 bases. CDR3 length: 12 residues. Germline V gene lookup returns CDR1 MDHEN and CDR2 SYDVKM. CDR3 sequence reads: CASGTGSDTQYF. CDR3 nucleotide sequence: TGTGCCAGCGGGACAGGGTCTGATACGCAGTATTTT.

V and J are TRBV28 and TRBJ2-1, with D hard to call. The CDR3 has 12 amino acids. Looked up from germline, CDR1 is MDHEN and CDR2 is SYDVKM. V was clipped by 10 bases and J by 5 bases, with 12 bases between them. The CDR3 region is CATSPNHNEQFF. The CDR3 DNA follows: TGTGCCACCAGCCCTAACCACAATGAGCAGTTCTTC.

There are a few counts of this clonotype. The chain couples TRBV12-3 or TRBV12-4 to TRBJ2-2; 9 positions match TRBD1. With V trimmed by 5 bases and J by 3 bases, 7 bases remained unmatched. This CDR3 has 16 residues. The CDR3 bases are TGTGCCAGCAGTCCCCGGGACAGGGTGTACACCGGGGAGCTGTTTTTT. This translates into CASSPRDRVYTGELFF.

V usage is TRBV7-2 and J usage is TRBJ1-1; D is unclear. Germline V lookup: CDR1 SGHTA, CDR2 FQGNSA. The CDR3 length is 16 residues. Trimming cost V 2 bases and J 1 base, with 14 bases left between them. The CDR3 spells CASSLWVGWGNTEAFF. In DNA form, the CDR3 reads TGTGCCAGCAGCTTATGGGTAGGGTGGGGGAACACTGAAGCTTTCTTT.

The V call is TRBV5-6, the J call TRBJ2-1; tentative D call: TRBD2 (5 bases). There are 15 residues in the CDR3. Germline loops: CDR1 SGHDT, CDR2 YYEEEE. Trimming removed 1 base from V and 3 bases from J, with 11 bases in between. CDR3 nucleotide sequence: TGTGCCAGCAGCTTGTACGGACTGCTCTACAATGAGCAGTTCTTC. Protein sequence: CASSLYGLLYNEQFF.

This clonotype was detected many times. This chain joins TRBV23-1 and TRBJ1-6; perhaps TRBD1 as D (5 bases). TRBV23-1 is classed as an ORF, of uncertain function. The V end lost 0 bases, the J end lost 0 bases, and 21 bases lay between the germline ends. There are 21 residues in the CDR3. As DNA, the CDR3 is TGCGCCAGCAGTCAATCGAGTGGGGACGGAAACATTTACTCCTATAATTCACCCCTCCACTTT. It specifies CASSQSSGDGNIYSYNSPLHF.

The genes are TRBV2 and TRBJ2-3; D is perhaps TRBD2 (6 bases). V shed 4 bases and J shed 6 bases, with 26 bases lying between them. The CDR3 runs 18 residues. The germline V gene has CDR1 SNHLY and CDR2 FYNNEI. In DNA form, the CDR3 reads TGTGCCAGCAGTGTTCAATCGTGGGGGGACCCAGCCCCCGATACGCAGTATTTT. It is translated as CASSVQSWGDPAPDTQYF.

To note about this clonotype: A read error may explain this, as a much larger clone is one base away. The rearrangement uses TRBV29-1 and TRBJ1-1, with unresolved D. CDR1 and CDR2 from the germline V gene are SQVTM and ANQGSEA. This CDR3 region has 14 residues. The CDR3 nucleotides are TGCTGCGTTGCGCGACCTGAGGTGAACACTGAAGCTTTCTTT. Encoded protein: CCVARPEVNTEAFF.

This chain connects TRBV27 to TRBJ1-5; D gene ambiguous. Germline-derived CDR1 and CDR2 are MNHEY and SMNVEV (reference sequence). CDR3 length equals 14 residues. V was trimmed by 4 bases and J by 1 base, leaving 8 bases between them. The CDR3 DNA reads as TGTGCCAGCAGTTCTCCGGGGAGCAATCAGCCCCAGCATTTT. It codes for CASSSPGSNQPQHF.

J is TRBJ2-3 and V is TRBV7-9, with D possibly called TRBD1 or TRBD2 (6 bases each). Between the trimmed V and J ends, which lost 5 bases and 4 bases, there was a span of 16 bases. There are 15 residues in the CDR3. In germline, CDR1 is SEHNR, CDR2 FQNEAQ (reference sequence). CDR3 in amino acids: CASSRGQGWADTQYF. CDR3 nucleotide sequence: TGTGCCAGCAGCCGGGGGCAGGGTTGGGCAGATACGCAGTATTTT.

CDR3 region: CASIEGRVNTGELFF. The CDR3 DNA reads TGTGCCAGCATCGAGGGCAGGGTAAACACCGGGGAGCTGTTTTTT. The gene calls are TRBV2 and TRBJ2-2; D is tentatively TRBD1 or TRBD2 (5 bases each). The germline gives CDR1 SNHLY, CDR2 FYNNEI. The CDR3 loop spans 15 amino acids. Trimming stripped 7 bases from V and 2 bases from J, with 14 bases between.